This T cell receptor beta chain was sequenced in a study of blood T cell repertoires in COVID-19. Study-wide context: The United States, Italy and Spain supplied acute and convalescent COVID-19 samples. T cells, B-cell-depleted T cells, or PBMCs provided the cDNA or gDNA that served as material.

Allocation to cohorts depended on clinical history reported by the participants. This table comes from immunoSEQ multiplex PCR, and its TCRdb copy is limited to in-frame clones, with some not included. The sample lists about 330,000 clones; 92% were seen once. Sequenced input: PBMCs or T cells enriched from blood (not recorded which). This sequence was found in a woman younger than 45 who had recovered from COVID-19.

The CDR3, as DNA: TGTGCCAGCAGTTTTATAGCGGGAAGCTCCTACAATGAGCAGTTCTTC. Translation: CASSFIAGSSYNEQFF. This chain links TRBV28 with TRBJ2-1, with TRBD2 matching 8 bases. This CDR3 has 16 residues. J lost 0 bases, V lost 3 bases, and 4 bases had no gene match. Germline V gene sequence: CDR1 MDHEN, CDR2 SYDVKM.